Listed below are T cell receptor beta chains from one sample, sequenced in a study of cytomegalovirus exposure and HLA in healthy donors. Clones were sequenced by immunoSEQ multiplex PCR, and TCRdb holds only the in-frame ones, with some missing. The table records some 200,000 clones, approximately 84% of them present only once. The specimen sequenced was PBMCs. The receptor source for this set is a girl under three years old in good health and CMV-seronegative. Both conserved end residues are part of each CDR3. The order of the fields is D gene, clone size, V gene, J gene, CDR3 DNA, CDR3 protein. The D gene is left open where the match is weak. The size of a clone is reported for some rows only, either as once, few or many, or as a class for expanded clones.

D gene: TRBD2
clone size: .
V gene: TRBV2
J gene: TRBJ2-4
CDR3 DNA: TGTGCCAGCAGGGGCCCTAGCGGGGGCGCCAAAAACATTCAGTACTTC
CDR3 protein: CASRGPSGGAKNIQYF

D gene: TRBD2
clone size: .
V gene: TRBV6-5
J gene: TRBJ2-7
CDR3 DNA: TGTGCCAGCAGTTTTCAGCGGGGTTACGAGCAGTACTTC
CDR3 protein: CASSFQRGYEQYF

D gene: TRBD2
clone size: few
V gene: TRBV5-1
J gene: TRBJ2-1
CDR3 DNA: TGCGCCAGCAGCCCACGGACTAGCGGGAGTACGGTAAATGAGCAGTTCTTC
CDR3 protein: CASSPRTSGSTVNEQFF

D gene: TRBD1
clone size: .
V gene: TRBV27
J gene: TRBJ2-7
CDR3 DNA: TGTGCCAGCAGTGCCCGGGACAGCTCCTACGAGCAGTACTTC
CDR3 protein: CASSARDSSYEQYF

D gene: .
clone size: .
V gene: TRBV7-2
J gene: TRBJ1-2
CDR3 DNA: TGTGCCAGCAGGCAAGCGGGGGCCTATGGCTACACCTTC
CDR3 protein: CASRQAGAYGYTF

D gene: .
clone size: .
V gene: TRBV5-4
J gene: TRBJ1-6
CDR3 DNA: TGTGCCAGCAGCACTGAGGACAGTCCTTATTCACCCCTCCACTTT
CDR3 protein: CASSTEDSPYSPLHF

D gene: .
clone size: .
V gene: TRBV7-3
J gene: TRBJ2-5
CDR3 DNA: TGTGCCAGCAGCCGAAGCGTGACGGAGACCCAGTACTTC
CDR3 protein: CASSRSVTETQYF

D gene: .
clone size: .
V gene: TRBV12-5
J gene: TRBJ1-4
CDR3 DNA: TGTGCTAGTGGTTTGTTCTCGGACAGACTTAATGAAAAACTGTTTTTT
CDR3 protein: CASGLFSDRLNEKLFF

D gene: .
clone size: once
V gene: TRBV9
J gene: TRBJ1-5
CDR3 DNA: TGTGCCAGCAGCCGTGGTAGGGAGTCACAGCCCCAGCATTTT
CDR3 protein: CASSRGRESQPQHF

D gene: .
clone size: .
V gene: TRBV10-1
J gene: TRBJ1-1
CDR3 DNA: TGCGCCAGCAGTGAGACGGGGACAACTGAAGCTTTCTTT
CDR3 protein: CASSETGTTEAFF

D gene: .
clone size: .
V gene: TRBV30
J gene: TRBJ2-7
CDR3 DNA: TGTGCCTGGAGTGTACTGGGTTGGAGCTCCTACGAGCAGTACTTC
CDR3 protein: CAWSVLGWSSYEQYF

D gene: TRBD2
clone size: .
V gene: TRBV11-2
J gene: TRBJ2-7
CDR3 DNA: TGTGCCAGCAGCTACCTGCTAGCGGGAGCCGCCTACGAGCAGTACTTC
CDR3 protein: CASSYLLAGAAYEQYF

D gene: .
clone size: .
V gene: TRBV5-6
J gene: TRBJ1-2
CDR3 DNA: TGTGCCAGCAGCTTGGTAGTAGTAGTCGGGACTGAGAATGGCTACACCTTC
CDR3 protein: CASSLVVVVGTENGYTF

D gene: TRBD1
clone size: .
V gene: TRBV5-1
J gene: TRBJ2-7
CDR3 DNA: TGCGCCAGCAGACCGGGACAGGGCGAGCAGTACTTC
CDR3 protein: CASRPGQGEQYF

D gene: TRBD1
clone size: .
V gene: TRBV7-6
J gene: TRBJ2-7
CDR3 DNA: TGTGCCAGCAGCTTAGGCTACCGACAGGGAACTACCTACGAGCAGTACTTC
CDR3 protein: CASSLGYRQGTTYEQYF

D gene: TRBD2
clone size: .
V gene: TRBV7-3
J gene: TRBJ2-2
CDR3 DNA: TGTGCCAGCAGCTTACTTGGGACTAGGAACACCGGGGAGCTGTTTTTT
CDR3 protein: CASSLLGTRNTGELFF

D gene: TRBD2
clone size: .
V gene: TRBV2
J gene: TRBJ2-5
CDR3 DNA: TGTGCCAGCAGCGGGGGGGAGACCCAGTACTTC
CDR3 protein: CASSGGETQYF

D gene: .
clone size: .
V gene: TRBV11-3
J gene: TRBJ2-2
CDR3 DNA: TGTGCCAGCAGCTTGGAAGGACTTACGAACACCGGGGAGCTGTTTTTT
CDR3 protein: CASSLEGLTNTGELFF

D gene: .
clone size: .
V gene: TRBV6-4
J gene: TRBJ1-2
CDR3 DNA: TGTGCCAGCAGTGACGGGGGGTTGACCTATGGCTACACCTTC
CDR3 protein: CASSDGGLTYGYTF

D gene: .
clone size: .
V gene: TRBV11-2
J gene: TRBJ1-3
CDR3 DNA: TGTGCCAGCAGCTTCAGAGGGCCCGGGGACACCATATATTTT
CDR3 protein: CASSFRGPGDTIYF

D gene: TRBD2
clone size: .
V gene: TRBV30
J gene: TRBJ2-5
CDR3 DNA: TGTGCCTGGAGTTCCGGCCGAGCGGGGGCCCCGAGGGAGACCCAGTACTTC
CDR3 protein: CAWSSGRAGAPRETQYF

D gene: TRBD1
clone size: .
V gene: TRBV27
J gene: TRBJ2-7
CDR3 DNA: TGTGCCAGCAGTTCCTACCCCCGGGACAGCTACGAGCAGTACTTC
CDR3 protein: CASSSYPRDSYEQYF

D gene: TRBD2
clone size: .
V gene: TRBV5-6
J gene: TRBJ2-2
CDR3 DNA: TGTGCCAGCAGCTTGGGGACTAGCGGGGGCATCTATACCGGGGAGCTGTTTTTT
CDR3 protein: CASSLGTSGGIYTGELFF

D gene: .
clone size: .
V gene: TRBV5-6
J gene: TRBJ1-6
CDR3 DNA: TGTGCCAGCAGCTTGAGGGGCGGACTCGGGAGACCCCTCCACTTT
CDR3 protein: CASSLRGGLGRPLHF

D gene: TRBD1
clone size: .
V gene: TRBV7-8
J gene: TRBJ2-5
CDR3 DNA: TGTGCCAGCAGCCCAGGGGGCGGGGAGACCCAGTACTTC
CDR3 protein: CASSPGGGETQYF

D gene: .
clone size: .
V gene: TRBV14
J gene: TRBJ2-7
CDR3 DNA: TGTGCCAGCAGCCATGGCATATTCTACGAGCAGTACTTC
CDR3 protein: CASSHGIFYEQYF

D gene: .
clone size: .
V gene: TRBV4-1
J gene: TRBJ2-2
CDR3 DNA: TGCGCCAGCAGCCAAGATCCCCGGAACACCGGGGAGCTGTTTTTT
CDR3 protein: CASSQDPRNTGELFF

D gene: TRBD1
clone size: .
V gene: TRBV4-3
J gene: TRBJ2-7
CDR3 DNA: TGCGCCAGCAGCCAACCAAATAGACAGGGTGTTTCAGAGCAGTACTTC
CDR3 protein: CASSQPNRQGVSEQYF

D gene: TRBD1
clone size: .
V gene: TRBV29-1
J gene: TRBJ2-1
CDR3 DNA: TGCAGCGTTGGAAGGACAGGGTCAAACAATGAGCAGTTCTTC
CDR3 protein: CSVGRTGSNNEQFF

D gene: TRBD2
clone size: .
V gene: TRBV4-2
J gene: TRBJ2-5
CDR3 DNA: TGTGCCAGCAGCCCGGGAGGGTTCGGGGAGGGAGAGACCCAGTACTTC
CDR3 protein: CASSPGGFGEGETQYF

D gene: TRBD2
clone size: .
V gene: TRBV5-6
J gene: TRBJ2-5
CDR3 DNA: TGTGCCAGCAGCTTGTACGGGGGGGCTTGGGAGACCCAGTACTTC
CDR3 protein: CASSLYGGAWETQYF

D gene: TRBD2
clone size: .
V gene: TRBV10-3
J gene: TRBJ2-7
CDR3 DNA: TGTGCCATCAGTGTCCAGTCGGGACTAGCGGGAGTAAACGAGCAGTACTTC
CDR3 protein: CAISVQSGLAGVNEQYF

D gene: TRBD1
clone size: .
V gene: TRBV6-5
J gene: TRBJ2-1
CDR3 DNA: TGTGCCAGCAGGGAACAGGGGAATGAGCAGTTCTTC
CDR3 protein: CASREQGNEQFF

D gene: TRBD2
clone size: few
V gene: TRBV30
J gene: TRBJ2-1
CDR3 DNA: TGTGCCTGGAGTGTAGGTCTAGCGGGCAATGAGCAGTTCTTC
CDR3 protein: CAWSVGLAGNEQFF

D gene: .
clone size: once
V gene: TRBV13
J gene: TRBJ2-1
CDR3 DNA: TGTGCCAGCAGCTTAGAGTTAACGGATGAGCAGTTCTTC
CDR3 protein: CASSLELTDEQFF

D gene: TRBD1
clone size: .
V gene: TRBV7-9
J gene: TRBJ1-1
CDR3 DNA: TGTTCCAGCAGCGCCCCGGGACAGGCAGTTTTCTTC
CDR3 protein: CSSSAPGQAVFF

D gene: .
clone size: .
V gene: TRBV14
J gene: TRBJ1-4
CDR3 DNA: TGTGCCAGCAGCCCTTCTCACGACAGTAATAATGAAAAACTGTTTTTT
CDR3 protein: CASSPSHDSNNEKLFF

D gene: TRBD1
clone size: .
V gene: TRBV6-5
J gene: TRBJ2-5
CDR3 DNA: TGTGCCAGCAGCTGGGACAGCCAAGAGACCCAGTACTTC
CDR3 protein: CASSWDSQETQYF

D gene: .
clone size: .
V gene: TRBV10-3
J gene: TRBJ2-1
CDR3 DNA: TGTGCCATCAGTGGGACAGTCAATGAGCAGTTCTTC
CDR3 protein: CAISGTVNEQFF

D gene: .
clone size: .
V gene: TRBV9
J gene: TRBJ1-2
CDR3 DNA: TGTGCCAGCAGCGCGAACCCTGGGACTAGACAGGACCCCTATGGCTACACCTTC
CDR3 protein: CASSANPGTRQDPYGYTF

D gene: TRBD2
clone size: once
V gene: TRBV5-4
J gene: TRBJ2-7
CDR3 DNA: TGTGCCAGCAGCTTAGTAGGCTTAGCGGGGGCCTACGAGCAGTACTTC
CDR3 protein: CASSLVGLAGAYEQYF

D gene: .
clone size: .
V gene: TRBV5-1
J gene: TRBJ2-2
CDR3 DNA: TGCGCCAGCAGCTTGACAGCGAACACCGGGGAGCTGTTTTTT
CDR3 protein: CASSLTANTGELFF

D gene: .
clone size: .
V gene: TRBV10-3
J gene: TRBJ2-5
CDR3 DNA: TGTGCCATCAGTGAGTCTCCGAGGTATGAGACCCAGTACTTC
CDR3 protein: CAISESPRYETQYF

D gene: TRBD1
clone size: .
V gene: TRBV7-9
J gene: TRBJ1-1
CDR3 DNA: TGTGCCAGCAGCCCGATTTTTAGGACAGGGGTTTTTTCCTCTGAAGCTTTCTTT
CDR3 protein: CASSPIFRTGVFSSEAFF

D gene: TRBD1
clone size: .
V gene: TRBV9
J gene: TRBJ1-4
CDR3 DNA: TGTGCCAGCAGCGTCGGGACAGGGGTGGCTAATGAAAAACTGTTTTTT
CDR3 protein: CASSVGTGVANEKLFF

D gene: .
clone size: .
V gene: TRBV2
J gene: TRBJ2-2
CDR3 DNA: TGTGCCAGCAGTGCCCAGGGAGGGGGTAACACCGGGGAGCTGTTTTTT
CDR3 protein: CASSAQGGGNTGELFF

D gene: .
clone size: .
V gene: TRBV6-1
J gene: TRBJ1-2
CDR3 DNA: TGTGCCAGCAGTGCTGGGGGCGGCGGCTATGGCTACACCTTC
CDR3 protein: CASSAGGGGYGYTF

D gene: .
clone size: .
V gene: TRBV27
J gene: TRBJ2-7
CDR3 DNA: TGTGCCAGCAGTCCCCAAGCGGGCCTAAGCTCCTACGAGCAGTACTTC
CDR3 protein: CASSPQAGLSSYEQYF

D gene: TRBD1
clone size: .
V gene: TRBV5-1
J gene: TRBJ2-7
CDR3 DNA: TGCGCCAGCAGCAGGGGGCCCGCCGAGCAGTACTTC
CDR3 protein: CASSRGPAEQYF

D gene: .
clone size: .
V gene: TRBV21-1
J gene: TRBJ2-7
CDR3 DNA: TGTGCCAACATACAGGGGTATGGGAACGAGCAGTACTTC
CDR3 protein: CANIQGYGNEQYF

D gene: .
clone size: few
V gene: TRBV14
J gene: TRBJ2-3
CDR3 DNA: TGTGCCAGCAGCCCCGAGTGGGATACGCAGTATTTT
CDR3 protein: CASSPEWDTQYF

D gene: TRBD1
clone size: .
V gene: TRBV30
J gene: TRBJ1-1
CDR3 DNA: TGTGCCGGAGACAGGGGGCTAACTGAAGCTTTCTTT
CDR3 protein: CAGDRGLTEAFF

D gene: TRBD2
clone size: .
V gene: TRBV5-4
J gene: TRBJ2-1
CDR3 DNA: TGTGCCAGCAGGCTTGACCTAGCGGGGGGCTACAATGAGCAGTTCTTC
CDR3 protein: CASRLDLAGGYNEQFF

D gene: TRBD1
clone size: .
V gene: TRBV7-9
J gene: TRBJ2-3
CDR3 DNA: TGTGCCAGCAGCCCAGGACAGGGCTTCACAGATACGCAGTATTTT
CDR3 protein: CASSPGQGFTDTQYF

D gene: TRBD1
clone size: .
V gene: TRBV5-1
J gene: TRBJ1-1
CDR3 DNA: TGCGCCAGCAGCTTATATACAGGGGACACTGAAGCTTTCTTT
CDR3 protein: CASSLYTGDTEAFF

D gene: .
clone size: .
V gene: TRBV27
J gene: TRBJ2-7
CDR3 DNA: TGTGCCAGCAGTTTAGGGGGCCAAACCTACGAGCAGTACTTC
CDR3 protein: CASSLGGQTYEQYF

D gene: .
clone size: .
V gene: TRBV27
J gene: TRBJ2-3
CDR3 DNA: TGTGCCAGCAGCATACGCGCCACAGATACGCAGTATTTT
CDR3 protein: CASSIRATDTQYF

D gene: .
clone size: .
V gene: TRBV5-6
J gene: TRBJ1-2
CDR3 DNA: TGTGCCAGCAGCTCTAGTACCTTAGGGGGTCCAAACTATGGCTACACCTTC
CDR3 protein: CASSSSTLGGPNYGYTF

D gene: .
clone size: .
V gene: TRBV5-1
J gene: TRBJ2-7
CDR3 DNA: TGCGCCAGCAGCTTGGGCGAGGACACCGTCTACGAGCAGTACTTC
CDR3 protein: CASSLGEDTVYEQYF